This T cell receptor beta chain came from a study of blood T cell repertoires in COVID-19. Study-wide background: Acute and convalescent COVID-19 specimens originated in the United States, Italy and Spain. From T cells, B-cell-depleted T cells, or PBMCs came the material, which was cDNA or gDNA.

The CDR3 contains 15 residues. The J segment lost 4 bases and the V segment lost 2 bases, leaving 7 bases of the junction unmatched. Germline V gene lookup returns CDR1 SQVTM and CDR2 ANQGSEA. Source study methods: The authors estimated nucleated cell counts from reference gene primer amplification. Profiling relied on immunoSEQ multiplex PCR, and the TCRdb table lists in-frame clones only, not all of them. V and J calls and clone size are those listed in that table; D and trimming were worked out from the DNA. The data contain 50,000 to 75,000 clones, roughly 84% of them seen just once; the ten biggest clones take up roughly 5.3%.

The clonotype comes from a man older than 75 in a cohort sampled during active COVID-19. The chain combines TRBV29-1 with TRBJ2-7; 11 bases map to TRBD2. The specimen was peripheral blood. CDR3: CSVELSGTSGYEQYF. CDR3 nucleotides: TGCAGCGTTGAACTCTCCGGGACTAGCGGATACGAGCAGTACTTC.